This T cell receptor (beta chain) was captured by sequencing in a study of spatial heterogeneity in lung cancer. The study's findings and limits: Intratumoral expanded alpha and beta TCR counts were found to track tumor mutation counts.

Each TCR cDNA molecule bore a unique molecular identifier. In TCRdb, the 5' RACE reads were re-called with MiXCR into one record per CDR3 protein. The sample lists about 13,000 distinct CDR3 sequences, 4% to 5.5% occurring once. By sample fraction, this clonotype is medium-sized. What it binds is unknown. V dropped 4 bases and J dropped 0 bases, with 10 bases sitting between them. The CDR3 is made up of 16 amino acids. The germline V gene has CDR1 SGHVS and CDR2 FQNEAQ. Time point reported: sample taken at primary tumor resection. Donation came from around 72 patients with untreated early-stage non-small cell lung cancer. Without sorting, whole RNA was sequenced from tumor, nontumor lung or frozen PBMC.

The chain combines TRBV7-8 with TRBJ1-6; D is unresolved. The source material was lung tumor tissue, sampled at surgery. This receptor was identified in a male donor with early-stage non-small cell lung cancer. The CDR3 DNA reads as TGTGCCAGCAGCTCCTTACGGAGCTCCTATAATTCACCCCTCCACTTT. It translates to CASSSLRSSYNSPLHF.